The entry below describes one T cell receptor beta chain. Antigen: not known. The data were obtained in a study of early T cells in non-severe SARS-CoV-2 infection. On the study more broadly: Investigators sequenced bulk RNA drawn from unsorted whole blood, and chains remained unpaired.

In the library, individual cDNA molecules carried attached unique molecular identifiers. TCRdb recomputed calls from the 5' RACE reads with MiXCR, one row per CDR3 protein. The table includes some 27,000 distinct CDR3 sequences, 5.6% detected once. V lost 6 bases, J lost 4 bases, and 7 bases stayed unmatched. The germline gives CDR1 ENHRY, CDR2 SYGVKD. CDR3 size: 14 residues. Whole-study findings and limits: Clonotype matching in VDJdb favored anti-spike CD8 responses and did not capture private and CD4 specificities.

This sequence was found in an adult who was a healthcare worker with PCR-confirmed SARS-CoV-2 infection or an uninfected control (not recorded which). Sequenced material: whole blood. The chain has TRBV10-3 and TRBJ1-1; 8 positions agree with TRBD1. CDR3 protein: CAIRETGDGTEAFF. Written as DNA, the CDR3 is TGTGCCATCAGGGAGACAGGGGATGGCACTGAAGCTTTCTTT.